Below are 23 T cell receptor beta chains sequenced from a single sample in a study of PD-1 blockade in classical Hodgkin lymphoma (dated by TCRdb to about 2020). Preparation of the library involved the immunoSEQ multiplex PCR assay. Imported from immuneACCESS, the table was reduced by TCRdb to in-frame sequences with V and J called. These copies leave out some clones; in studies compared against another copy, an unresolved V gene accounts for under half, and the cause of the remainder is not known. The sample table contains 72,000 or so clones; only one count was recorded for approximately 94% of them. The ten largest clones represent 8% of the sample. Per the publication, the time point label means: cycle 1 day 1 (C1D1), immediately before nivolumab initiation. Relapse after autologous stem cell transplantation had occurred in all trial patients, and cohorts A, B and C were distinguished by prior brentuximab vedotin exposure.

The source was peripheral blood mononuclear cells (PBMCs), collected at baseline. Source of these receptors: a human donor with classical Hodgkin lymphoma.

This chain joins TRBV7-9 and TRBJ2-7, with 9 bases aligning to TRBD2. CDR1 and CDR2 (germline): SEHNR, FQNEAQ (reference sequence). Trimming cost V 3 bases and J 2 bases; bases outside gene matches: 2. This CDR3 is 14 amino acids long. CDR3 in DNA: TGTGCCAGCAGCTTTGCGGGAGGGACCTACGAGCAGTACTTC. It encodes CASSFAGGTYEQYF.

CDR3 in amino acids: CASRPRTAGYEQYF. The CDR3 coding sequence is TGTGCCAGCAGACCTCGGACGGCCGGCTACGAGCAGTACTTC. The genes are TRBV27 and TRBJ2-7; D not certain. The CDR3 sequence is 14 residues long. Germline CDR1 and CDR2: MNHEY and SMNVEV (reference sequence). V lost 6 bases, J lost 3 bases, and 15 bases lay in between.

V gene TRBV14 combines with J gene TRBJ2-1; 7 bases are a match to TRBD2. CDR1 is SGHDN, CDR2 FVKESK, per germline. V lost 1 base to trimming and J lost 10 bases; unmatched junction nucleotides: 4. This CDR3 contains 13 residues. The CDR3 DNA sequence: TGTGCCAGCAGCCAAGCTTATAGCGGGGAGCAGTTCTTC. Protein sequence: CASSQAYSGEQFF.

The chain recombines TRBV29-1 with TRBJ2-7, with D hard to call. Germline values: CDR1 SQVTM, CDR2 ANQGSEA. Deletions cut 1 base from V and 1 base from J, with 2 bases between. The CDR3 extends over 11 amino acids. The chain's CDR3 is CSVEGSYEQYF. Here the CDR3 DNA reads TGCAGCGTTGAAGGGTCCTACGAGCAGTACTTC.

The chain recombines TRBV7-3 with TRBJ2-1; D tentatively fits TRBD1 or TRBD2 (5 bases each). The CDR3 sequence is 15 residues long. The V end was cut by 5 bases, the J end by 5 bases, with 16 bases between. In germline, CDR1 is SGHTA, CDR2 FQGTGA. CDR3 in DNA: TGTGCCAGCAGCCAGCCGGGACCGCCGGACAATGAGCAGTTCTTC. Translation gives CASSQPGPPDNEQFF.

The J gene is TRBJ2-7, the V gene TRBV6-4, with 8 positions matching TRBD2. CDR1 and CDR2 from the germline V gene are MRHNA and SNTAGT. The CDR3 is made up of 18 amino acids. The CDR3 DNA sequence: TGTGCGGACAAACGCCGTATACTAGCGGAGTCTAAGTTCTACGAGCAGTACTTC. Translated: CADKRRILAESKFYEQYF.

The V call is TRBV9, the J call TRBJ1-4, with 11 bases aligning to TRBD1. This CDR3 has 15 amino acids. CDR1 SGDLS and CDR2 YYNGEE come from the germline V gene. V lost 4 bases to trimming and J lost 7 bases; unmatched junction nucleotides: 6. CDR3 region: CASSPGTGGTEKLFF. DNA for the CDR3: TGTGCCAGCAGCCCGGGGACAGGGGGGACTGAAAAACTGTTTTTT. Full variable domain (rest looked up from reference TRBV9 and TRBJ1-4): DSGVTQTPKHLITATGQRVTLRCSPRSGDLSVYWYQQSLDQGLQFLIQYYNGEERAKGNILERFSAQQFPDLHSELNLSSLELGDSALYFCASSPGTGGTEKLFFGSGTQLSVL.

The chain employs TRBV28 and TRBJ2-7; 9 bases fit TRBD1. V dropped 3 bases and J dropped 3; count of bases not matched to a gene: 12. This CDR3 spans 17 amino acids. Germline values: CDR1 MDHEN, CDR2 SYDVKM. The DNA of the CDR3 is TGTGCCAGCAGTTTCCTAATCCCGGGACAGGGACGCTACGAGCAGTACTTC. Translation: CASSFLIPGQGRYEQYF.

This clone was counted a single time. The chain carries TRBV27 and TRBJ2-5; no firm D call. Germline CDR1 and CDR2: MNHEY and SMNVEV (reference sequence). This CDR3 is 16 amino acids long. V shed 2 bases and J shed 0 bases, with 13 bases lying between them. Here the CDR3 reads CASSLRSLSYQETQYF. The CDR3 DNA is TGTGCCAGCAGTTTAAGGTCCCTATCGTACCAAGAGACCCAGTACTTC.

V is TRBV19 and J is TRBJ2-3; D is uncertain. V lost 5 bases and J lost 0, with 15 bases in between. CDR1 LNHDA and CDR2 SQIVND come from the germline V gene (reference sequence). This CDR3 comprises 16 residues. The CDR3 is CASSPGSGHSTDTQYF. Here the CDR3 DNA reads TGTGCCAGTAGTCCTGGATCCGGGCATAGCACAGATACGCAGTATTTT.

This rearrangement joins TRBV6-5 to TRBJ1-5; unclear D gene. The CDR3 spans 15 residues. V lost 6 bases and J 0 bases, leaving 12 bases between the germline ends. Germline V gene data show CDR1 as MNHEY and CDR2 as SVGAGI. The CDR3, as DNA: TGTGCCAGCAGAACGGGTACGCATAGCAATCAGCCCCAGCATTTT. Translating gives CASRTGTHSNQPQHF.

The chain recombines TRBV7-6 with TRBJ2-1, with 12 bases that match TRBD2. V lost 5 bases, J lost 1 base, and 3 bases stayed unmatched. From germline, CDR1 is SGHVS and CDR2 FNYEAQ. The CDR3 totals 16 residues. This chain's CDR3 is CASSVTSGSSYNEQFF. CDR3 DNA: TGTGCCAGCAGCGTGACTAGCGGGAGTTCCTACAATGAGCAGTTCTTC.

The chain's CDR3 is CASSKSQGNGYTF. In DNA form, the CDR3 reads TGTGCCAGTAGTAAAAGTCAGGGGAATGGCTACACCTTC. The chain is built from TRBV19 and TRBJ1-2, with D possibly TRBD1 on 6 matching bases. The length of the CDR3 is 13 residues. V gave up 4 bases and J gave up 6 bases, with 12 bases separating them. Germline loops: CDR1 LNHDA, CDR2 SQIVND (reference sequence).

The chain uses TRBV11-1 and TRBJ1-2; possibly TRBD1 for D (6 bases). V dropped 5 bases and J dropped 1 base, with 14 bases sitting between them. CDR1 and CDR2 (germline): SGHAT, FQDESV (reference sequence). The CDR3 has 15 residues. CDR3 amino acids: CASSPGGGFNYGYTF. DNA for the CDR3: TGTGCCAGCAGCCCGGGGGGCGGCTTTAACTATGGCTACACCTTC.

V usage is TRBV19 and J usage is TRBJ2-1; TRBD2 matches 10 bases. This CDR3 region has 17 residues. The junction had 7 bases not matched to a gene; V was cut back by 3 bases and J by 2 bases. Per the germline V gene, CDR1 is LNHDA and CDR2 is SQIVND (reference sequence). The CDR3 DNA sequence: TGTGCCAGTAGTATTCTTGTTAGCGGGGGGACCTACAATGAGCAGTTCTTC. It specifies CASSILVSGGTYNEQFF.

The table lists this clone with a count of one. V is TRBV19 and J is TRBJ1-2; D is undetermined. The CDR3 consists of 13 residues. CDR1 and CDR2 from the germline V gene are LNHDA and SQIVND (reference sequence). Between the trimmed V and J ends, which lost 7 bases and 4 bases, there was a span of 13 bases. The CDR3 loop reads CASKEEGFYGYTF. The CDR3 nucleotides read TGTGCCAGTAAGGAGGAGGGCTTCTATGGCTACACCTTC.

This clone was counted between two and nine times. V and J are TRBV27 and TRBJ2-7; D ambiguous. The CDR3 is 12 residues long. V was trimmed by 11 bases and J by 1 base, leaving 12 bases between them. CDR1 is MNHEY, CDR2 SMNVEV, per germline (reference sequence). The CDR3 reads CAAKGESYEQYF. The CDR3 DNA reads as TGTGCCGCTAAAGGTGAGTCCTACGAGCAGTACTTC.

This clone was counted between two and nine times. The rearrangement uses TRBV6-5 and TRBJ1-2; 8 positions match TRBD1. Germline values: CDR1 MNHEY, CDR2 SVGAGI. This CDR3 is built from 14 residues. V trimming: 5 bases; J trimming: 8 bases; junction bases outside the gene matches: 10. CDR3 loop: CASSGPGQVKGYTF. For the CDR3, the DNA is TGTGCCAGCAGTGGACCGGGACAGGTTAAGGGCTACACCTTC.

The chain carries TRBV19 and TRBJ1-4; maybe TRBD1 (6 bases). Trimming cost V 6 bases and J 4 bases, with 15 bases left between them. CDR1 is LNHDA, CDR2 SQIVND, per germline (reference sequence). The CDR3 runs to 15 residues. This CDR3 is CASSLGQLLNEKLFF. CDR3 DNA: TGTGCCAGTAGCTTAGGACAGCTCCTTAATGAAAAACTGTTTTTT.

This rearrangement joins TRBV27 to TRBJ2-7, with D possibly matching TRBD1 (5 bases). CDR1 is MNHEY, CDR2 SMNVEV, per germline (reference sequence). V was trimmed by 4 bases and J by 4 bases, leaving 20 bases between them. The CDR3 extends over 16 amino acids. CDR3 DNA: TGTGCCAGCAGTTCCTCCCCCGCAGGGCCCTCTTACGAGCAGTACTTC. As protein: CASSSSPAGPSYEQYF.

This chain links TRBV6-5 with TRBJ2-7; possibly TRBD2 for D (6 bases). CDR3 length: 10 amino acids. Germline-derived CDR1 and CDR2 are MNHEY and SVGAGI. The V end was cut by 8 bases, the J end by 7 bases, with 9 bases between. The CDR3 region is CASGGGEQYF. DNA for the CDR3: TGTGCCAGCGGCGGAGGGGAGCAGTACTTC.

The CDR3 sequence: CASSQVTERVEKLFF. The CDR3 nucleotides are TGTGCCAGCAGCCAAGTCACGGAGAGGGTGGAAAAACTGTTTTTT. The chain is built from TRBV14 and TRBJ1-4; D gene uncertain. Trimming pared 1 base from V and 8 bases from J, leaving 14 bases between. The length of the CDR3 is 15 residues. Germline V gene lookup returns CDR1 SGHDN and CDR2 FVKESK.

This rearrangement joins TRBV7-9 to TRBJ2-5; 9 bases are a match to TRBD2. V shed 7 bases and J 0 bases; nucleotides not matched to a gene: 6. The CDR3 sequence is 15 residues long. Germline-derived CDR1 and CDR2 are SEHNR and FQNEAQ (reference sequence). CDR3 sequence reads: CASTQTSGDQETQYF. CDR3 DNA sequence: TGTGCCAGCACCCAGACTAGCGGAGACCAAGAGACCCAGTACTTC.